The clone carrying this T cell receptor (beta chain) has just a few counts. Extraction of RNA preceded its reverse transcription into cDNA, which served as the sequencing template. Sequencing was performed with immunoSEQ multiplex PCR; in TCRdb, only in-frame clones are kept and a portion is missing. Of approximately 140,000 clones listed, over 45% are singletons. The sample belongs to a study of CD8+ T cells in alopecia areata. Study as a whole: The tofacitinib course ran for 6 to 18 months and was followed by 6 months off drug.

Per the germline V gene, CDR1 is SNHLY and CDR2 is FYNNEI. Trimming shortened V by 7 bases and J by 1 base, and 11 bases separated the two germline ends. The CDR3 covers 14 residues. Specimens obtained from alopecia areata patients comprised lesional scalp punch biopsies and peripheral blood. PBMC-derived CD4+ and CD8+ T cells were sorted. The chain employs TRBV2 and TRBJ1-5; D uncertain. The sequenced sample consisted of CD4+ T cells sorted from blood. The sequence was obtained from a human donor with alopecia areata. The chain's CDR3 is CASKARLSNQPQHF. The CDR3 region has the DNA TGTGCCAGCAAGGCCAGATTGAGCAATCAGCCCCAGCATTTT.